Below are 18 T cell receptor beta chains sequenced from a single sample in a study of tumor-infiltrating lymphocytes in primary liver carcinoma. Constant-region priming of 500 ng total RNA yielded TCR beta cDNA. Amplification in three nested multiplex PCR rounds with slightly modified ARM-PCR gave rise to TCR beta libraries. PCR rounds one and two used TRBV1-TRBV30 forward primers with a C-beta reverse primer for roughly 10 cycles each. Using its own MiXCR run on the multiplex PCR reads, TCRdb lists one record per CDR3 protein. The sample consists of about 120,000 distinct CDR3 sequences, around two thirds of them appearing once. The 20-30 mg bulk tissue piece was not sorted before simultaneous RNA and DNA extraction. Sequencing was carried out using liver tumor tissue from sampling region 1. Described subset: tumor region T1, superior pole. Every receptor here comes from a woman aged 60-75 years with primary liver carcinoma and hepatitis B virus infection.

The rearrangement joins TRBV6-6 to TRBJ1-4, with a weak D call TRBD1 (5 bases). The V gene lost 11 bases and the J gene lost 5 bases, with 24 bases spanning the gap. This CDR3 spans 16 amino acids. From germline, CDR1 is MNHNY and CDR2 SVGAGI (reference sequence). The CDR3 region is CAVSYSPVGRNEKLFF. The CDR3 nucleotides read TGTGCCGTCAGTTACTCGCCGGTGGGGCGGAATGAAAAACTGTTTTTT.

With regard to this clonotype: This sequence may be a read error, since a much larger clone differs from it by one base. This chain links TRBV6-1 with TRBJ2-3; 9 nucleotides line up with TRBD1. Losses at the gene ends were 4 bases for V and 0 bases for J; bases not matched to a gene: 2. Germline V gene sequence: CDR1 MNHNS, CDR2 SASEGT. CDR3 size: 15 residues. In nucleotides, the CDR3 is TGTGCCAGCAGTGTCGGGACAGGGAGCACAGATACGCAGTATTTT. As protein: CASSVGTGSTDTQYF.

This clonotype was counted many times. The chain uses TRBV6-1 and TRBJ2-4; tentatively, D is TRBD2 (6 bases). Germline V gene sequence: CDR1 MNHNS, CDR2 SASEGT. The V end was cut by 7 bases, the J end by 0 bases, with 16 bases between. The CDR3 extends over 16 amino acids. The CDR3 sequence: CASTEGTLLAKNIQYF. The CDR3 region has the DNA TGTGCCAGCACCGAAGGGACTCTCTTAGCCAAAAACATTCAGTACTTC.

By share, this clonotype ranks as large. The gene calls are TRBV11-2 and TRBJ1-2; 7 bases are a match to TRBD1. Germline V lookup: CDR1 SGHAT, CDR2 FQNNGV. The CDR3 sequence is 14 residues long. Trimming cost V 2 bases and J 4 bases; bases outside gene matches: 4. The CDR3 is CASSLNRGFYGYTF. CDR3 DNA sequence: TGTGCCAGCAGCTTAAACAGGGGATTCTATGGCTACACCTTC.

This clonotype was counted ten times or more. The chain combines TRBV29-1 with TRBJ2-3; 9 positions agree with TRBD1. The germline V gene encodes CDR1 SQVTM and CDR2 ANQGSEA. The V gene end was trimmed by 5 bases and the J gene end by 1 base; junction bases not matched to a gene: 4. This CDR3 is 14 amino acids long. CDR3: CSVNRGLGTDTQYF. CDR3 in DNA: TGCAGCGTTAACAGGGGGCTAGGCACAGATACGCAGTATTTT.

For this clonotype: The junction differs from germline at one of its ends, possibly a read error. The chain links TRBV12-3 or TRBV12-4 to TRBJ1-2; a weak D match, TRBD1 (5 bases). This CDR3 comprises 14 residues. CDR3 protein: CGSSRQIGDYGYTF. The CDR3, as DNA: TGTGGCAGCAGTCGACAAATAGGGGACTATGGCTACACCTTC.

This clonotype has at least ten counts. The V and J genes are TRBV4-1 and TRBJ1-2; a weak D match, TRBD1 (6 bases). Trimming shortened V by 3 bases and J by 2 bases, and 13 bases separated the two germline ends. The CDR3 is 15 amino acids. The V gene's germline CDR1 is MGHRA and CDR2 YSYEKL. CDR3 in amino acids: CASSHTGTRNYGYTF. CDR3 DNA sequence: TGCGCCAGCAGCCACACCGGGACACGGAACTATGGCTACACCTTC.

A remark on this clonotype: At one boundary the junction diverges from the germline segment, which might be a read error. The genes are TRBV11-3 and TRBJ2-2, with D tentatively TRBD1 (5 bases). The CDR3 consists of 12 residues. CDR1 and CDR2 (germline): SGHNT, YENEEA. For the CDR3, the DNA is TGTGCCAGCAGCCCGTGGGGCGAGGAGCTGTTATTT. This translates into CASSPWGEELLF.

This clonotype was observed a few times. Since no conserved phenylalanine or tryptophan closes the CDR3, a read error is the likely cause. The rearrangement uses TRBV6-1 and TRBJ2-2, with 7 bases fitting TRBD1. The germline gives CDR1 MNHNS, CDR2 SASEGT. This CDR3 spans 15 amino acids. The trim removed 5 bases at V and 6 bases at J, leaving 9 bases unmatched. This CDR3 is CASSLRQGLSGELFV. CDR3 sequence (DNA): TGTGCCAGCAGTCTAAGACAGGGTCTTTCCGGGGAGCTGTTTGTT.

The chain uses TRBV2 and TRBJ2-5; 8 bases line up with TRBD1. Germline values: CDR1 SNHLY, CDR2 FYNNEI. The ends lost 5 bases at V and 9 bases at J; junction bases unmatched: 14. This CDR3 has 15 amino acids. The CDR3 loop is CASSRRQGTREPQYF. The CDR3, as DNA: TGTGCCAGCAGTCGCCGACAGGGGACAAGAGAACCCCAGTACTTC. Together with reference TRBV2 and TRBJ2-5, the CDR3 gives the full variable domain: EPEVTQTPSHQVTQMGQEVILRCVPISNHLYFYWYRQILGQKVEFLVSFYNNEISEKSEIFDDQFSVERPDGSNFTLKIRSTKLEDSAMYFCASSRRQGTREPQYFGPGTRLLVL.

Of note for this clonotype: This could be a read error, since a much larger clone is one nucleotide away. The chain carries TRBV12-3 or TRBV12-4 and TRBJ2-5, with 8 bases aligning to TRBD2. The CDR3 covers 15 residues. Losses at the gene ends were 3 bases for V and 2 bases for J; bases not matched to a gene: 5. In nucleotides, the CDR3 is TGTGCCAGCAGTTTCTGGGCGGGAGGTCAAGAGACCCAGTACTTC. It translates to CASSFWAGGQETQYF.

Concerning this clonotype itself: This may come from a read error, since a much larger clone is one base off. The chain joins TRBV5-1 to TRBJ2-7; no firm D call. Trimming left V 3 bases short and J 1 base short, with 11 bases between. In germline, CDR1 is SGHRS, CDR2 YFSETQ. The CDR3 spans 14 residues. CDR3 sequence (DNA): TGCGCCAGCAGCTCGTTATCTACATCCTACGAGCAGTACTTC. Protein: CASSSLSTSYEQYF. Complete variable domain (other parts from reference TRBV5-1 and TRBJ2-7): KAGVTQTPRYLIKTRGQQVTLSCSPISGHRSVSWYQQTPGQGLQFLFEYFSETQRNKGNFPGRFSGRQFSNSRSEMNVSTLELGDSALYLCASSSLSTSYEQYFGPGTRLTVT.

As to this clonotype: A clone one base away is much larger, so this may be a read error. The genes are TRBV29-1 and TRBJ2-1, with 7 bases identical to TRBD2. The CDR3 sequence is 14 residues long. Germline V CDR1 and CDR2: SQVTM, ANQGSEA. The CDR3 sequence is CIVVRDYLYNEQFF. The CDR3 nucleotides are TGCATCGTTGTACGGGACTACCTTTACAATGAGCAGTTCTTC.

Many counts were recorded for this clonotype. This chain links TRBV28 with TRBJ2-4, with D perhaps TRBD1 (6 bases). Between the trimmed V and J ends, which lost 2 bases and 1 base, there was a span of 6 bases. Germline V gene sequence: CDR1 MDHEN, CDR2 SYDVKM. The CDR3 runs to 14 residues. The CDR3: CASSLRGAKNIQYF. CDR3 in DNA: TGTGCCAGCAGTTTAAGGGGGGCCAAAAACATTCAGTACTTC.

A note on this clonotype: One end of the junction varies from germline; a read error may be responsible. The rearrangement joins TRBV11-2 to TRBJ2-3, with TRBD2 as a possible D gene (5 bases). Germline-derived CDR1 and CDR2 are SGHAT and FQNNGV. This CDR3 is 17 amino acids long. CDR3 in DNA: TGTGTCAGCCGCCTCAGTGGTATAGCGAGGGTGGCAGATACGCAGTATTTT. Its translation: CVSRLSGIARVADTQYF.

V is TRBV28 and J is TRBJ1-1, with a possible D match to TRBD1 (5 bases). The germline gives CDR1 MDHEN, CDR2 SYDVKM. The CDR3 runs 15 residues. V was shortened by 8 bases and J by 3 bases, with 19 bases between the two germline ends. The CDR3 protein is CASGAPLGQDTEAFF. CDR3 nucleotides: TGTGCCAGCGGGGCGCCGCTCGGCCAGGACACTGAAGCTTTCTTT. The full variable domain, in which reference TRBV28 and TRBJ1-1 provide the parts outside the CDR3, is DVKVTQSSRYLVKRTGEKVFLECVQDMDHENMFWYRQDPGLGLRLIYFSYDVKMKEKGDIPEGYSVSREKKERFSLILESASTNQTSMYLCASGAPLGQDTEAFFGQGTRLTVV.

This clonotype came up once. A much bigger clone sits one base away, suggesting this may be a read error. The chain joins TRBV14 to TRBJ2-2; a weak D match, TRBD2 (6 bases). In germline, CDR1 is SGHDN, CDR2 FVKESK. The CDR3 is 17 residues long. This CDR3 reads CASSLRLGTFTTGVLFF. The DNA of the CDR3 is TGTGCCAGCAGCCTTCGGCTCGGGACTTTTACTACCGGGGTGCTGTTTTTT.

This clonotype was recorded many times. The V and J genes are TRBV29-1 and TRBJ1-1; perhaps TRBD1 as D (5 bases). The CDR3 length is 15 residues. Germline CDR1 and CDR2: SQVTM and ANQGSEA. The ends were cut back, 4 bases at V and 0 bases at J, with 15 bases in the middle. The CDR3 coding sequence is TGCAGCGTTGGCCCGAGACAGAGCCTGAACACTGAAGCTTTCTTT. Protein sequence: CSVGPRQSLNTEAFF.